This TCR beta chain was sequenced during a study of read filtering for tumor transcriptome and immune sequencing. Overall study: Patients were approximately 17 male and 13 to 15 female, mean age approximately 70 years, range about 47 to 85. Revised staging placed eight or nine patients in R-ISS I, some 17 in II, six or seven in III. Findings and limits, study-wide: IR-seq and RNA-seq agreed better without single-read clonotypes. RNA-seq captured clonotypes less deeply and reliably than IR-seq.

This library used 300 to 500 ng RNA and molecular barcoded adaptors spanning alpha/delta and beta/gamma chains. TCRdb recomputed calls from the reads with MiXCR, one row per CDR3 protein. Of 50,000 or so distinct CDR3 sequences in the sample, roughly 19% were seen once. This clonotype was counted at least ten times. Its cognate antigen is unknown. Germline V gene sequence: CDR1 DFQATT, CDR2 SNEGSKA (reference sequence). V lost 5 bases, J lost 6 bases, and 20 bases lay in between. This CDR3 is 14 amino acids long. This receptor was obtained from a donor older than 35 with multiple myeloma. The V gene is TRBV20-1, the J gene TRBJ2-7, with D possibly being TRBD1 or TRBD2 (5 bases each). The sample consisted of a population of CD138-negative cells sorted from bone marrow. The CDR3 DNA reads as TGCAGTGCTGTTAGGCGAAGGGGACCCTCCGAGCAGTACTTC. This gives the protein CSAVRRRGPSEQYF.